This T cell receptor beta chain appears in the sequencing data of a study of cytomegalovirus exposure and HLA in healthy donors. General study points: In a later analysis, donors in an Asian-associated ancestry cluster reportedly had fewer N-insertions in productive TCRs than the cohort mean. In the analysis, some V segments, TRBV6-2 and TRBV6-3 included, were excluded as indistinguishable. In vitro confirmation showed a few CMV-associated chains to be CMV antigen specific. Earlier analysis looked at TCR beta V segments, and most were productive about 90% or about 30% of the time.

Of note for this clone: Its antigen remains unidentified.

The germline V gene has CDR1 SGHNT and CDR2 YYREEE (reference sequence). Trimming cost V 4 bases and J 6 bases; bases outside gene matches: 11. This CDR3 region has 16 residues. PCR amplification relied on 60 Vbeta primers (plus 13 Jbeta primers). The protocol was immunoSEQ multiplex PCR, while the TCRdb copy is restricted to in-frame clones and leaves out a portion. Here the sample spans around 120,000 clones, about 74% being singletons. The specimen was PBMCs. V is TRBV5-4 and J is TRBJ2-1; 9 bases line up with TRBD2. This TCR came from a woman aged 40 to 49 in good health and CMV-seropositive. In DNA form, the CDR3 reads TGTGCCAGCAGCGGGGACCTAGCGGGATATCGCAATGAGCAGTTCTTC. Translating gives CASSGDLAGYRNEQFF.